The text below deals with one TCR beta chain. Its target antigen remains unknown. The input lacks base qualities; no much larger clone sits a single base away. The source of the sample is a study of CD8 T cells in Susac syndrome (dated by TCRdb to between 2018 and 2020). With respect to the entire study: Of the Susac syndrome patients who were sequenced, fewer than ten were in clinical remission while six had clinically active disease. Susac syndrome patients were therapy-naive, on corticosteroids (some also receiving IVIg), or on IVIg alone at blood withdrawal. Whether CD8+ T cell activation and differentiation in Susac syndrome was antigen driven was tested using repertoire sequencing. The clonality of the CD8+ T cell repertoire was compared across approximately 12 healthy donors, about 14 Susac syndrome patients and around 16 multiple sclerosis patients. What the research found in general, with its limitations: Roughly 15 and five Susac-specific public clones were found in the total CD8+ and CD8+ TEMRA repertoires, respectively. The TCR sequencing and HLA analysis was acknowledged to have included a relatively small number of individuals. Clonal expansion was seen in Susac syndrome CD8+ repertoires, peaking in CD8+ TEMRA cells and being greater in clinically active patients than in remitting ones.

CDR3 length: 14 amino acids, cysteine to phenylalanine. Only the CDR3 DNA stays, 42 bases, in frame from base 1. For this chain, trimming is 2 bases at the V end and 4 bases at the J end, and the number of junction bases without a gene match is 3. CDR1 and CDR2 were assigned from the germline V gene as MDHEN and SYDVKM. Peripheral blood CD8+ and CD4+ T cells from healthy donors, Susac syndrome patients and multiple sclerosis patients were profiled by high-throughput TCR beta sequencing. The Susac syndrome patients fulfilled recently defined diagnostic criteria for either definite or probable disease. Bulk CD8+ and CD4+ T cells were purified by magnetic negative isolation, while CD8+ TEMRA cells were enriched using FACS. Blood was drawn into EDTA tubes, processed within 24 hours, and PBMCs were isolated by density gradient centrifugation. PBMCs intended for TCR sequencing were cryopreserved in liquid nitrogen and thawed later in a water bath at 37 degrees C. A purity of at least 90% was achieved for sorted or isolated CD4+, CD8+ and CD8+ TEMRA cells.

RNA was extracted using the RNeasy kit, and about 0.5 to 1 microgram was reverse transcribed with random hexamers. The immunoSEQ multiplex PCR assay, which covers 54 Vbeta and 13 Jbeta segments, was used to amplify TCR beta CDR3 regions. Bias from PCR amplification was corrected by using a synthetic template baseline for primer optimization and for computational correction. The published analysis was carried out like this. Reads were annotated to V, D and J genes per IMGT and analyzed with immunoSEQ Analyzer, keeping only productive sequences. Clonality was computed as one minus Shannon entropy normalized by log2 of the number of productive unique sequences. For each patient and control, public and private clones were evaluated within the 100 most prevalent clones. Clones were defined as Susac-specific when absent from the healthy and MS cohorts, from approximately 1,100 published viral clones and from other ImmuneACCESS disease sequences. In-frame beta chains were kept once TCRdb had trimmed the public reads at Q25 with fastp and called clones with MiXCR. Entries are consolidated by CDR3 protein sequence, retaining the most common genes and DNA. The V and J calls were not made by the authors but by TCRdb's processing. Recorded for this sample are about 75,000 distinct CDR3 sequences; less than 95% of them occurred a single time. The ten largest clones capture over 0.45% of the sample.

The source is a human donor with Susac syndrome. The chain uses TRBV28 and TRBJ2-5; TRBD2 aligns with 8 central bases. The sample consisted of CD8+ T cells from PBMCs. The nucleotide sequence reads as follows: TGTGCCAGCAGTTTAGCGGGGGGTGCAGAGACCCAGTACTTC. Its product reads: CASSLAGGAETQYF.